The 31 T cell receptor beta chains listed next were all sequenced from one sample in a study of shared T cell receptors in the human thymus. This table comes from immunoSEQ multiplex PCR, and its TCRdb copy is limited to in-frame clones, with some not included. Here the sample spans about 380,000 clones, more than 85% being singletons. Sequenced sample: thymocytes. Source of these receptors: a human donor.

This chain joins TRBV28 and TRBJ2-1; 8 nucleotides line up with TRBD2. V was pared by 8 bases and J by 2 bases, with 11 bases of the junction left unmatched. Germline V gene data show CDR1 as MDHEN and CDR2 as SYDVKM. The CDR3 extends over 16 amino acids. The CDR3 sequence is CASHPLAGGAYNEQFF. CDR3 in DNA: TGTGCCAGCCACCCTCTCGCCGGGGGGGCCTACAATGAGCAGTTCTTC.

This chain links TRBV5-6 with TRBJ2-7; 8 bases fit TRBD2. The CDR3 is 14 amino acids. From germline, CDR1 is SGHDT and CDR2 YYEEEE. Unmatched junction bases numbered 7, after V lost 2 bases and J lost 6 bases. The CDR3 is CASSLLADSREQYF. The CDR3 nucleotides read TGTGCCAGCAGCTTACTAGCGGACTCCCGCGAGCAGTACTTC.

J is TRBJ2-1 and V is TRBV28, with 7 bases fitting TRBD1. CDR3 length: 17 amino acids. The germline CDR1 and CDR2 sequences are MDHEN and SYDVKM. Losses at the gene ends were 2 bases for V and 1 base for J; bases not matched to a gene: 8. DNA for the CDR3: TGTGCCAGCAGTTTAACGGCGACAGGGCCTTCCTACAATGAGCAGTTCTTC. Its protein product is CASSLTATGPSYNEQFF.

CDR3 sequence (DNA): TGTGCCAGCAGCTTAGGAGTAAATAGCAATCAGCCCCAGCATTTT. It yields the protein CASSLGVNSNQPQHF. The chain has TRBV7-9 and TRBJ1-5; unclear D gene. This CDR3 has 15 amino acids. Trimming removed 1 base from V and 0 bases from J, with 7 bases in between. Germline V gene data show CDR1 as SEHNR and CDR2 as FQNEAQ (reference sequence).

V gene TRBV9 combines with J gene TRBJ2-1; the match to TRBD2 covers 7 bases. Germline values: CDR1 SGDLS, CDR2 YYNGEE. This CDR3 has 15 residues. The J segment lost 5 bases and the V segment lost 6 bases, leaving 11 bases of the junction unmatched. The CDR3 DNA is TGTGCCAGCACCGCAGGGCTAGCGGTCAACAATGAGCAGTTCTTC. Amino acids: CASTAGLAVNNEQFF.

The rearrangement links TRBV11-3 to TRBJ2-1, with 7 bases aligning to TRBD2. CDR3 length: 15 residues. J lost 7 bases, V lost 5 bases, and 11 bases had no gene match. Germline CDR1 is SGHNT and CDR2 is YENEEA. CDR3 bases: TGTGCCAGCAGCCCCTCGAGCGGGAATTGGAATGAGCAGTTCTTC. It translates to CASSPSSGNWNEQFF.

The chain employs TRBV7-2 and TRBJ2-3; D unresolved. V lost 6 bases to trimming and J lost 2 bases, with 6 bases between them. The CDR3 runs 12 residues. From germline, CDR1 is SGHTA and CDR2 FQGNSA. The CDR3 DNA reads as TGTGCCAGCAGTAGAAACACAGATACGCAGTATTTT. Translation gives CASSRNTDTQYF.

V usage is TRBV5-6 and J usage is TRBJ2-7; no clear D. V was clipped by 1 base and J by 8 bases, with 16 bases between them. There are 14 residues in the CDR3. Per the germline V gene, CDR1 is SGHDT and CDR2 is YYEEEE. CDR3 coding DNA: TGTGCCAGCAGCTTGATAAAAAGCAGCTGGAAGCAGTACTTC. Translation: CASSLIKSSWKQYF. The whole variable domain, remainder taken from reference TRBV5-6 and TRBJ2-7, is DAGVTQSPTHLIKTRGQQVTLRCSPKSGHDTVSWYQQALGQGPQFIFQYYEEEERQRGNFPDRFSGHQFPNYSSELNVNALLLGDSALYLCASSLIKSSWKQYFGPGTRLTVT.

The chain combines TRBV4-3 with TRBJ2-7, with TRBD2 matching over 8 bases. Germline loops: CDR1 LGHNA, CDR2 YSLEER. V lost 0 bases and J lost 3; bases outside the gene matches: 10. The CDR3 is 17 residues long. In DNA form, the CDR3 reads TGCGCCAGCAGCCAAGAATTGTTATTGGCGGGAGGCTACGAGCAGTACTTC. It encodes CASSQELLLAGGYEQYF.

The chain couples TRBV7-2 to TRBJ2-3; 8 bases are shared with TRBD1. CDR1 is SGHTA, CDR2 FQGNSA, per germline. The length of the CDR3 is 18 residues. The trim removed 5 bases at V and 1 base at J, leaving 14 bases unmatched. CDR3 sequence reads: CASSPGTGGWSGTDTQYF. The CDR3 region has the DNA TGTGCCAGCAGCCCCGGGACAGGAGGTTGGTCTGGCACAGATACGCAGTATTTT.

This clone was found once. This chain joins TRBV28 and TRBJ1-3, with D perhaps TRBD1 (6 bases). The CDR3 runs to 15 residues. Germline V CDR1 and CDR2: MDHEN, SYDVKM. The ends were cut back, 2 bases at V and 4 bases at J, with 12 bases in the middle. CDR3 DNA: TGTGCCAGCAGTTTACAGGGGTCTCCCGGAAACACCATATATTTT. It translates to CASSLQGSPGNTIYF.

About this clone: The same CDR3 arises from other DNA sequences in this sample as well. V usage is TRBV19 and J usage is TRBJ1-5, with TRBD1 matching over 9 bases. Looked up from germline, CDR1 is LNHDA and CDR2 is SQIVND (reference sequence). V dropped 9 bases and J dropped 5; count of bases not matched to a gene: 14. The CDR3 sequence is 16 residues long. CDR3 sequence: CASETGGDRLDQPQHF. As DNA, the CDR3 is TGTGCCAGCGAGACAGGGGGTGATAGGCTGGATCAGCCCCAGCATTTT.

The CDR3 sequence: CASSLTSGTPNQETQYF. Written as DNA, the CDR3 is TGTGCCAGCAGCTTAACCTCCGGGACACCAAACCAAGAGACCCAGTACTTC. This rearrangement joins TRBV7-3 to TRBJ2-5; D may be TRBD1 (6 bases). Trimming cost V 0 bases and J 0 bases, with 14 bases left between them. The germline gives CDR1 SGHTA, CDR2 FQGTGA. The CDR3 loop spans 17 amino acids.

This rearrangement joins TRBV29-1 to TRBJ2-7, with D tentatively TRBD1 (6 bases). Deletions cut 7 bases from V and 2 bases from J, with 15 bases between. Germline CDR1 and CDR2: SQVTM and ANQGSEA. This CDR3 has 13 amino acids. The chain's CDR3 is CSAAGTGTYEQYF. DNA of the CDR3: TGCAGCGCCGCCGGCACAGGGACCTACGAGCAGTACTTC.

The V call is TRBV19, the J call TRBJ2-5, with 7 bases aligning to TRBD1. V gave up 4 bases and J gave up 1 base; unmatched junction bases: 6. The CDR3 extends over 15 amino acids. Germline CDR1 is LNHDA and CDR2 is SQIVND (reference sequence). The CDR3 loop is CASSTTGQIQETQYF. The CDR3 DNA follows: TGTGCCAGTAGTACCACGGGACAGATCCAAGAGACCCAGTACTTC.

The chain has TRBV20-1 and TRBJ1-2, with D unclear. CDR1 is DFQATT and CDR2 is SNEGSKA in the germline V gene (reference sequence). This CDR3 comprises 10 residues. V dropped 8 bases and J dropped 5 bases, with 9 bases sitting between them. The CDR3 is CSNDGYGYTF. The CDR3 region has the DNA TGCAGTAACGACGGATATGGCTACACCTTC.

The CDR3 DNA sequence: TGTGCCACCAGCAGAGATCGACTTTACCGGGACCGATCCTACGAGCAGTACTTC. It codes for CATSRDRLYRDRSYEQYF. The V call is TRBV15, the J call TRBJ2-7; D possibly uses TRBD1 or TRBD2 (5 bases each). Germline CDR1 is LNHNV and CDR2 is YYDKDF (reference sequence). This CDR3 is built from 18 residues. Trimming removed 0 bases from V and 1 base from J, with 19 bases in between.

The genes are TRBV28 and TRBJ2-3, with TRBD1 matching 8 bases. Per the germline V gene, CDR1 is MDHEN and CDR2 is SYDVKM. The CDR3 loop spans 17 amino acids. The V and J ends lost 2 bases and 3 bases, in that order; junction bases with no gene match: 10. The CDR3: CASSLQQGVEGTDTQYF. As DNA, the CDR3 is TGTGCCAGCAGTTTACAACAGGGGGTCGAGGGTACAGATACGCAGTATTTT.

V gene TRBV19 combines with J gene TRBJ1-2; D might be TRBD1 (6 bases). V lost 0 bases and J lost 6, with 17 bases in between. Germline assignment: CDR1 LNHDA and CDR2 SQIVND (reference sequence). This CDR3 spans 16 amino acids. For the CDR3, the DNA is TGTGCCAGTAGTATAGACGCAGGGGACGGGGGAGATGGCTACACCTTC. Protein sequence: CASSIDAGDGGDGYTF.

The count of this clone is one. The junction differs from germline at one of its ends, possibly a read error. The V gene is TRBV20-1, the J gene TRBJ2-7; TRBD1 matches at 10 bases. The CDR3 is made up of 10 amino acids. CDR1 and CDR2 from the germline V gene are DFQATT and SNEGSKA (reference sequence). CDR3 sequence: CSAGPGQGIF. The CDR3 region has the DNA TGCAGTGCTGGACCGGGACAGGGGATTTTC.

The rearrangement joins TRBV12-5 to TRBJ2-1; unclear D gene. V was clipped by 4 bases and J by 4 bases, with 14 bases between them. CDR1 is LGHNT and CDR2 is FRNRAP in the germline V gene. The CDR3 consists of 15 residues. DNA for the CDR3: TGTGCTAGTGGTTCACAGAGCAATAGTTACAATGAGCAGTTCTTC. Its translation is CASGSQSNSYNEQFF.

The chain combines TRBV14 with TRBJ2-7, with 7 bases identical to TRBD1. Trimming at V came to 0 bases and at J to 6 bases, leaving 5 bases not matched to a gene. There are 14 residues in the CDR3. The V gene's germline CDR1 is SGHDN and CDR2 FVKESK. CDR3 sequence reads: CASSQDDRVGEQYF. CDR3 DNA: TGTGCCAGCAGCCAAGACGACAGGGTGGGCGAGCAGTACTTC.

The gene calls are TRBV4-1 and TRBJ2-2, with D unresolved. Germline V CDR1 and CDR2: MGHRA, YSYEKL. This CDR3 region has 13 residues. V dropped 8 bases and J dropped 3 bases, with 10 bases sitting between them. CDR3 loop: CASGNTYTGELFF. CDR3 nucleotides: TGCGCCAGCGGGAACACCTACACCGGGGAGCTGTTTTTT.

The chain has TRBV7-8 and TRBJ2-7; D is unclear. The CDR3 has 14 amino acids. CDR1 SGHVS and CDR2 FQNEAQ come from the germline V gene. Trimming removed 5 bases from V and 3 bases from J, with 14 bases in between. The CDR3 is CASSQAHPNYEQYF. DNA of the CDR3: TGTGCCAGCAGCCAAGCCCACCCAAACTACGAGCAGTACTTC.

The table lists this clone with a count of one. The chain is built from TRBV5-6 and TRBJ2-7; 13 bases align to TRBD2. Germline loops: CDR1 SGHDT, CDR2 YYEEEE. The CDR3 sequence is 19 residues long. V gave up 0 bases and J gave up 2 bases; unmatched junction bases: 11. The CDR3 nucleotides are TGTGCCAGCAGCTTGGATAGTCCGGGACTAGCGGGGCCAACCTACGAGCAGTACTTC. Translation gives CASSLDSPGLAGPTYEQYF.

V gene TRBV5-4 combines with J gene TRBJ2-3, with D perhaps given as TRBD1 or TRBD2 (6 bases each). Looked up from germline, CDR1 is SGHNT and CDR2 is YYREEE (reference sequence). V shed 0 bases and J shed 5 bases, with 28 bases lying between them. The CDR3 has 20 residues. For the CDR3, the DNA is TGTGCCAGCAGCTTGGCCATTCGAACGGGGGCGCGGATGCGTATAGATACGCAGTATTTT. It is translated as CASSLAIRTGARMRIDTQYF.

The chain joins TRBV10-2 to TRBJ1-2; 10 nucleotides match TRBD1. The CDR3 is made up of 15 amino acids. Germline V lookup: CDR1 WSHSY, CDR2 SAAADI. The V and J ends lost 6 bases and 6 bases, in that order; junction bases with no gene match: 10. CDR3 in DNA: TGCGCCAGCAGGCTAGTTAGGGGACAGGGGAATGGCTACACCTTC. Amino acids: CASRLVRGQGNGYTF.

The chain couples TRBV28 to TRBJ2-7; either TRBD1 or TRBD2 may supply D (6 bases each). Germline V lookup: CDR1 MDHEN, CDR2 SYDVKM. Deletions cut 6 bases from V and 0 bases from J, with 18 bases between. CDR3 length: 16 residues. The CDR3 DNA follows: TGTGCCAGCAGCAAACAGGGACTTCTCACCTCCTACGAGCAGTACTTC. Translated: CASSKQGLLTSYEQYF.

The chain carries TRBV28 and TRBJ2-7; 7 bases agree with TRBD1. The ends lost 7 bases at V and 5 bases at J; junction bases unmatched: 17. This CDR3 is 16 amino acids long. CDR1 is MDHEN and CDR2 is SYDVKM in the germline V gene. This chain's CDR3 is CASNPKAVKGANEQYF. The CDR3 DNA reads TGTGCCAGCAACCCAAAGGCGGTGAAGGGGGCTAACGAGCAGTACTTC.

V gene TRBV5-1 combines with J gene TRBJ1-1; D is undetermined. The CDR3 is 12 residues long. Germline V lookup: CDR1 SGHRS, CDR2 YFSETQ. The ends were cut back, 1 base at V and 7 bases at J, with 8 bases in the middle. CDR3 amino acids: CASSLKGDEAFF. The CDR3 DNA is TGCGCCAGCAGCTTGAAGGGTGATGAAGCTTTCTTT.

V gene TRBV7-6 combines with J gene TRBJ2-1; 9 nucleotides line up with TRBD2. Unmatched junction bases numbered 9, after V lost 0 bases and J lost 6 bases. There are 17 residues in the CDR3. Germline V CDR1 and CDR2: SGHVS, FNYEAQ. The CDR3, as DNA: TGTGCCAGCAGCTTAGCGTTAGCGGGAGTCAAAGGCAATGAGCAGTTCTTC. This gives the protein CASSLALAGVKGNEQFF.